This T cell receptor (beta chain) comes out of a study of type 1 regulatory T cells. About the research overall: T-allo10 is a Tr1-enriched, alloantigen-specific CD4 T cell product made in vitro.

On this clonotype: What it binds is unknown.

TCRdb re-called the reads with MiXCR, one entry per CDR3 protein. Here the sample spans 60,000 to 75,000 distinct CDR3 sequences, about 20% being singletons. Study results and limitations: Compared with non-type 1 regulatory T cells, type 1 regulatory T cells showed a more restricted TCR repertoire.

Trimming shortened V by 6 bases and J by 4 bases, and 12 bases separated the two germline ends. The CDR3 contains 14 residues. The gene calls are TRBV12-3 or TRBV12-4 and TRBJ2-2; D is undetermined. The source of this sequence is a human donor in good health. Sequencing used cultured type 1 regulatory T (Tr1) cells, either the whole culture or a sorted fraction (not recorded which). In DNA, the CDR3 is TGTGCCAGCAGCGACTGGTTGAGCACCGGGGAGCTGTTTTTT. Protein: CASSDWLSTGELFF.